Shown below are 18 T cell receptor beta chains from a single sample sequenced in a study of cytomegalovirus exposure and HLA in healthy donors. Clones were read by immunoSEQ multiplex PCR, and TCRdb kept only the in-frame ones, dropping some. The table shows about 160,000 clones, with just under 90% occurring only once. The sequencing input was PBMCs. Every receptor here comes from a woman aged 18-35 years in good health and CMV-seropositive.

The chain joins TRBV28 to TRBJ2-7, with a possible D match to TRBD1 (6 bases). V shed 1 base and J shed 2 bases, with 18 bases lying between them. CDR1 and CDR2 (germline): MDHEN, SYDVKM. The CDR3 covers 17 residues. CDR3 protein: CASSLYTGTPPTYEQYF. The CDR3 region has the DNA TGTGCCAGCAGTTTATACACCGGGACACCTCCTACCTACGAGCAGTACTTC.

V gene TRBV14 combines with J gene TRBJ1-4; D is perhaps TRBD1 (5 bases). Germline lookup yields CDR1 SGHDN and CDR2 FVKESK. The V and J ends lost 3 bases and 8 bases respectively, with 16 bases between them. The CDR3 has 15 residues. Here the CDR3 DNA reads TGTGCCAGCAGCCAGTTAGGGGAATTGGGCGAAAAACTGTTTTTT. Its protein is CASSQLGELGEKLFF.

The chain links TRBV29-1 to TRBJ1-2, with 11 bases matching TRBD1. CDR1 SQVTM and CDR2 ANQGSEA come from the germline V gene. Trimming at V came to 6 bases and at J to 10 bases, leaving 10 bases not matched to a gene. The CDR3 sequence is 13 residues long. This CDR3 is CSVTAGTGGSYTF. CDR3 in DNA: TGCAGCGTAACAGCCGGGACAGGGGGTTCCTACACCTTC.

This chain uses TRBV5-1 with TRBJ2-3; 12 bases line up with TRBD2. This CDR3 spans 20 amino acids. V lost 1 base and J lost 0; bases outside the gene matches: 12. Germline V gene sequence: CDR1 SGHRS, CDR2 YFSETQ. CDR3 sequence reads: CASSLRLGTSGPLSTDTQYF. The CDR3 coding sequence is TGCGCCAGCAGCTTGAGGCTAGGGACTAGCGGGCCTCTCAGCACAGATACGCAGTATTTT.

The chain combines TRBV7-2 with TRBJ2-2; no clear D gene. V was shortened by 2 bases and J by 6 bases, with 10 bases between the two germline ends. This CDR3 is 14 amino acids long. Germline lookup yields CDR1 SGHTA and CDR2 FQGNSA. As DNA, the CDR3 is TGTGCCAGCAGCTTAATTTTGGCCGCCGGGGAGCTGTTTTTT. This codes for CASSLILAAGELFF.

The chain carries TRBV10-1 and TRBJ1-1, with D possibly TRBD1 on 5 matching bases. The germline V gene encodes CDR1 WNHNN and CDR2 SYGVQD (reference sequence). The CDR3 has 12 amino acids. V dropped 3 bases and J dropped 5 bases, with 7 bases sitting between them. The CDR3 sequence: CASSDRATEAFF. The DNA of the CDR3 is TGCGCCAGCAGTGACAGGGCTACTGAAGCTTTCTTT.

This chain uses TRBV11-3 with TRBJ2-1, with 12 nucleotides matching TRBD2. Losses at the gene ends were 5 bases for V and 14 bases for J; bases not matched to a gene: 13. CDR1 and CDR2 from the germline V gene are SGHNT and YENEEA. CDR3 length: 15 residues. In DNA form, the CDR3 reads TGTGCCAGCAGCCTAGGGGGGGCTAGCGGGAGGGCGGAGTTCTTC. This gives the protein CASSLGGASGRAEFF.

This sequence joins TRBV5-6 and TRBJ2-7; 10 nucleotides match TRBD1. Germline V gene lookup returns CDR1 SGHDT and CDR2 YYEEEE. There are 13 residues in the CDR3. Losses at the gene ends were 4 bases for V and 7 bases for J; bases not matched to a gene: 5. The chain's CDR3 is CASSPTGGEEQYF. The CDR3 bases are TGTGCCAGCAGCCCGACAGGGGGCGAGGAGCAGTACTTC.

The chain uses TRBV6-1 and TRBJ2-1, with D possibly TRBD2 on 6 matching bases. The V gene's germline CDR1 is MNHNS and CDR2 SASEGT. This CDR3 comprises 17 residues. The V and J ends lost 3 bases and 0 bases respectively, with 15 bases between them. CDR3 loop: CASSDRIGGSSYNEQFF. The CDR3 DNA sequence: TGTGCCAGCAGTGATAGAATCGGAGGGAGCTCCTACAATGAGCAGTTCTTC.

The CDR3 here is CASSPDRQTNYGYTF. The DNA for the CDR3 is TGTGCCAGCTCACCGGACAGGCAAACTAACTATGGCTACACCTTC. The chain employs TRBV18 and TRBJ1-2, with 7 nucleotides matching TRBD1. Looked up from germline, CDR1 is KGHSH and CDR2 is LQKENI. Trimming took 3 bases from V and 0 from J; bases not matched to a gene: 4. The CDR3 consists of 15 residues.

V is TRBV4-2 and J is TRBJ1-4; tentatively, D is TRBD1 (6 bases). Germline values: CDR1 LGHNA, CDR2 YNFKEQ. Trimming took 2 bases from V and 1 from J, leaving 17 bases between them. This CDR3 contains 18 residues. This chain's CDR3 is CASSQPPEYRETNEKLFF. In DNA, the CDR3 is TGTGCCAGCAGCCAACCTCCGGAGTACAGGGAAACTAATGAAAAACTGTTTTTT.

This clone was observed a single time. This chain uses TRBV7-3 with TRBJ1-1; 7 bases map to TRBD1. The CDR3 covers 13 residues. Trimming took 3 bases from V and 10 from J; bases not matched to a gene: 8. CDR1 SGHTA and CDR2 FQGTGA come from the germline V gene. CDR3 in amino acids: CASSFKTGDRAFF. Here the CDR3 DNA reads TGTGCCAGCAGCTTCAAAACAGGGGATAGAGCTTTCTTT.

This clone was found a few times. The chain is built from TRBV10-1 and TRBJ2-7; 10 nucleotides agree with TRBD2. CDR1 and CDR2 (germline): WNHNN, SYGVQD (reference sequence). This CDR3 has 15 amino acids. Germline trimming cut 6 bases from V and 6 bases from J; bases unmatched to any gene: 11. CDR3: CASRETPGLAFEQYF. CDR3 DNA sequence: TGCGCCAGCAGGGAGACACCGGGACTAGCGTTCGAGCAGTACTTC.

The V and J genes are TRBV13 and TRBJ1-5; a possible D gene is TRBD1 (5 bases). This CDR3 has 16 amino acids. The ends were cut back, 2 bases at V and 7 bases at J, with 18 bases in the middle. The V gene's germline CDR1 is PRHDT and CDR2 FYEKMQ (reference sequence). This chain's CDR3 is CASSLKAGYGGQPQHF. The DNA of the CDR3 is TGTGCCAGCAGCTTAAAGGCGGGGTATGGGGGACAGCCCCAGCATTTT.

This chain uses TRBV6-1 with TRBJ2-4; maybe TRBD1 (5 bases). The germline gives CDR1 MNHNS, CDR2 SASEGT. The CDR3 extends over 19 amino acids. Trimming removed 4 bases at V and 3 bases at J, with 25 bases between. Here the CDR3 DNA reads TGTGCCAGCAGTGCCTATCAGGGCAGTGGTGTCTATGGCAAAAACATTCAGTACTTC. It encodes CASSAYQGSGVYGKNIQYF.

The CDR3 spells CASSPWGQGSTEAFF. The CDR3, as DNA: TGTGCCAGCTCACCATGGGGGCAGGGAAGCACTGAAGCTTTCTTT. V and J are TRBV18 and TRBJ1-1, with D maybe TRBD1 (6 bases). The CDR3 contains 15 residues. Germline CDR1 KGHSH, CDR2 LQKENI. V was clipped by 2 bases and J by 4 bases, with 14 bases between them.

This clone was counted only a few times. DNA of the CDR3: TGTGCCAGCAGCTTAGAGTATTCTAGCGGTTACGAGCAGTACTTC. Amino acids: CASSLEYSSGYEQYF. The chain joins TRBV11-2 to TRBJ2-7; TRBD2 matches at 7 bases. Per the germline V gene, CDR1 is SGHAT and CDR2 is FQNNGV. The CDR3 is 15 residues long. Trimming at V came to 0 bases and at J to 4 bases, leaving 6 bases not matched to a gene.

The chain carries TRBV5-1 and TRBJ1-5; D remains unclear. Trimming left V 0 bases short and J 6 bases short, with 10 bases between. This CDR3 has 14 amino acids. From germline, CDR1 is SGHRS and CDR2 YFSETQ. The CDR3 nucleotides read TGCGCCAGCAGCTTGGATCCGGGAGGTCAGCCCCAGCATTTT. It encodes CASSLDPGGQPQHF. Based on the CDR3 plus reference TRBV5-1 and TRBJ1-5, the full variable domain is KAGVTQTPRYLIKTRGQQVTLSCSPISGHRSVSWYQQTPGQGLQFLFEYFSETQRNKGNFPGRFSGRQFSNSRSEMNVSTLELGDSALYLCASSLDPGGQPQHFGDGTRLSIL.